This T cell receptor (beta chain) was captured in a study of shared clonotypes between healthy human individuals. The data were produced by immunoSEQ multiplex PCR, yet TCRdb's version contains in-frame clones alone and is incomplete. The sample carries around 2.1 million clones, approximately 94% recorded once. This CDR3 has 18 residues. Trimming removed 1 base from V and 6 bases from J; junction bases left unmatched: 11. The germline V gene has CDR1 SGHTA and CDR2 FQGTGA. Study findings and constraints: What rarefaction showed was incomplete sorted-subset sequencing despite large depth.

Cells designated naive CD8 were CD45RO-negative and were positively selected for CCR7, with terminally differentiated effector memory CD45RA+ cells excluded. Notes on this clone: Its specificity is unknown.

V and J are TRBV7-3 and TRBJ2-2; 10 bases match TRBD2. The receptor's source is a man aged 18 to 30 in good health. Some clones in this sample may be carry-over from other donors' samples. What was sequenced was naive CD8+ T cells from PBMCs. This CDR3 reads CASSLNPLAGAWAGELFF. DNA for the CDR3: TGTGCCAGCAGCTTAAACCCGCTAGCGGGAGCTTGGGCCGGGGAGCTGTTTTTT.